The clone carrying this T cell receptor (beta chain) was counted many times. Its specificity is not known. PCR was performed a second time for about 7 to 12 cycles using a sample-barcoded 5' primer and a J-beta primer mix. TCRdb re-called the 5' RACE reads with MiXCR, one entry per CDR3 protein. The sample includes 1.5 million to 2 million distinct CDR3 sequences, 28% of them seen just once. The authors drew around 9.3 milliliters of peripheral blood from each donor. This sample stems from a study of blood T cells in healthy people across ages. General study findings and limits: Correlation between TCR beta diversity and naive T cell percentage was strong. Changes in expanded clonotypes were possibly confounded, as the CMV status of donors was unknown.

Trimming pared 7 bases from V and 0 bases from J, leaving 7 bases between. The CDR3 spans 12 residues. The chain joins TRBV12-3 or TRBV12-4 to TRBJ2-7, with no clear D. The receptor's source is a woman in her 30s in good health. Specimen: blood. CDR3 in DNA: TGTGCCAGCAAGCAGGACTCCTACGAGCAGTACTTC. Its translation: CASKQDSYEQYF.